Below are 27 T cell receptor beta chains sequenced from a single sample in a study of shared clonotypes between healthy human individuals. Produced via immunoSEQ multiplex PCR; TCRdb's table is partial and in-frame only. This table has about 680,000 clones, around four fifths appearing once. Source material: memory CD4+ T cells sorted from blood. This sample's subset: CD45RA-negative fraction. The receptors were gathered from a woman aged 25 to 45 in good health.

This chain connects TRBV1 to TRBJ2-7; the table calls TRBD2, which could not be checked here. TRBV1 is marked as a pseudogene. The CDR3 has 14 residues. The chain's CDR3 is CTSSPRDYPYEQYF. The CDR3 DNA sequence: TGCACCAGCAGCCCCCGGGACTACCCTTACGAGCAGTACTTC.

The rearrangement links TRBV5-5 to TRBJ2-7; the D gene is possibly TRBD2 (6 bases). In germline, CDR1 is SGHKS, CDR2 YYEKEE (reference sequence). Trimming removed 0 bases from V and 2 bases from J, with 18 bases in between. The CDR3 consists of 17 residues. The DNA of the CDR3 is TGTGCCAGCAGCTTGGAGTGGGGTGCGGGGCTAACCTACGAGCAGTACTTC. As protein: CASSLEWGAGLTYEQYF.

This chain joins TRBV27 and TRBJ2-3; possible D gene TRBD1, 5 bases. Germline V gene data show CDR1 as MNHEY and CDR2 as SMNVEV (reference sequence). CDR3 length: 13 residues. V lost 4 bases and J lost 3, with 8 bases in between. The CDR3 protein is CASSYRITDTQYF. The CDR3, as DNA: TGTGCCAGCAGTTACAGGATAACAGATACGCAGTATTTT.

The V and J genes are TRBV6-5 and TRBJ2-2; TRBD2 aligns across 9 bases. The CDR3 is 15 amino acids. Looked up from germline, CDR1 is MNHEY and CDR2 is SVGAGI. V shed 8 bases, J shed 0 bases, and the junction held 4 bases outside the gene matches. This CDR3 reads CASRLAGANTGELFF. The CDR3 nucleotides are TGTGCCAGCCGATTAGCGGGAGCGAACACCGGGGAGCTGTTTTTT.

The CDR3 DNA reads as TGTGCCACCAGCAGAAACCGGGAGGTCCACGAGCAGTACTTC. This codes for CATSRNREVHEQYF. The rearrangement links TRBV15 to TRBJ2-7, with 7 nucleotides matching TRBD2. Germline assignment: CDR1 LNHNV and CDR2 YYDKDF (reference sequence). This CDR3 region has 14 residues. V lost 2 bases and J lost 5; bases outside the gene matches: 6.

This chain uses TRBV5-6 with TRBJ1-5; perhaps TRBD1 as D (5 bases). The germline V gene has CDR1 SGHDT and CDR2 YYEEEE. CDR3 length equals 13 residues. V gave up 4 bases and J gave up 4 bases, with 9 bases separating them. The CDR3 loop is CASSKQENQPQHF. DNA of the CDR3: TGTGCCAGCAGCAAACAGGAGAATCAGCCCCAGCATTTT.

The gene calls are TRBV19 and TRBJ2-2; 8 bases are shared with TRBD2. The CDR3 is made up of 14 amino acids. Germline loops: CDR1 LNHDA, CDR2 SQIVND (reference sequence). The V gene end was trimmed by 10 bases and the J gene end by 3 bases; junction bases not matched to a gene: 7. The CDR3 DNA reads TGTGCCACTGGGCTAGCGGGTTACACCGGGGAGCTGTTTTTT. Its protein is CATGLAGYTGELFF.

The rearrangement links TRBV11-2 to TRBJ2-2, with a tentative D call TRBD2 (5 bases). The CDR3 loop spans 15 amino acids. Per the germline V gene, CDR1 is SGHAT and CDR2 is FQNNGV. The V end was cut by 4 bases, the J end by 4 bases, with 13 bases between. This chain's CDR3 is CASSSSSMATGELFF. CDR3 sequence (DNA): TGTGCCAGCAGCTCTTCTAGCATGGCCACCGGGGAGCTGTTTTTT. Full variable domain (rest looked up from reference TRBV11-2 and TRBJ2-2): EAGVAQSPRYKIIEKRQSVAFWCNPISGHATLYWYQQILGQGPKLLIQFQNNGVVDDSQLPKDRFSAERLKGVDSTLKIQPAKLEDSAVYLCASSSSSMATGELFFGEGSRLTVL.

The rearrangement links TRBV7-2 to TRBJ2-1; 8 nucleotides line up with TRBD2. Trimming cost V 4 bases and J 6 bases; bases outside gene matches: 8. There are 15 residues in the CDR3. From germline, CDR1 is SGHTA and CDR2 FQGNSA. CDR3 loop: CASSSSGRWVNEQFF. In nucleotides, the CDR3 is TGTGCCAGCAGCTCAAGCGGGAGATGGGTCAATGAGCAGTTCTTC.

The chain combines TRBV19 with TRBJ2-7; TRBD1 aligns across 9 bases. From germline, CDR1 is LNHDA and CDR2 SQIVND (reference sequence). V was pared by 5 bases and J by 4 bases, with 9 bases of the junction left unmatched. The CDR3 has 15 residues. The CDR3 DNA reads TGTGCCAGTAGTCCGGGGACAGGGCGGCAATACGAGCAGTACTTC. Translating it yields CASSPGTGRQYEQYF.

This clone came up a few times. This chain links TRBV19 with TRBJ2-5, with D tentatively TRBD2 (7 bases). Per germline, CDR1 LNHDA and CDR2 SQIVND (reference sequence). Trimming cost V 4 bases and J 4 bases, with 16 bases left between them. CDR3 length: 15 residues. CDR3 nucleotide sequence: TGTGCCAGTAGTACGCCCGGGGGGCGCGCAGAGACCCAGTACTTC. This translates into CASSTPGGRAETQYF.

This chain uses TRBV6-5 with TRBJ2-5; 10 positions match TRBD1. The CDR3 has 14 amino acids. The V and J ends lost 6 bases and 4 bases, in that order; junction bases with no gene match: 5. CDR1 MNHEY and CDR2 SVGAGI come from the germline V gene. The CDR3 is CASRPDRGVETQYF. CDR3 in DNA: TGTGCCAGCAGGCCGGACAGGGGGGTAGAGACCCAGTACTTC.

This clone was recorded a few times. In DNA, the CDR3 is TGTGCCAGCAGCCAAGGCGGGGAAGGGGACACTGAAGCTTTCTTT. It specifies CASSQGGEGDTEAFF. The rearrangement links TRBV4-2 to TRBJ1-1, with D perhaps TRBD1 (5 bases). Trimming stripped 1 base from V and 3 bases from J, with 12 bases between. In germline, CDR1 is LGHNA, CDR2 YNFKEQ. The CDR3 is made up of 15 amino acids.

The chain combines TRBV11-2 with TRBJ2-1; a possible D gene is TRBD2 (6 bases). This CDR3 is 14 amino acids long. Looked up from germline, CDR1 is SGHAT and CDR2 is FQNNGV. V was clipped by 5 bases and J by 3 bases, with 11 bases between them. The DNA for the CDR3 is TGTGCCAGCAGCGCCCGGGACTTCTACAATGAGCAGTTCTTC. Protein product: CASSARDFYNEQFF. Drawing the rest from reference TRBV11-2 and TRBJ2-1, the complete variable domain is EAGVAQSPRYKIIEKRQSVAFWCNPISGHATLYWYQQILGQGPKLLIQFQNNGVVDDSQLPKDRFSAERLKGVDSTLKIQPAKLEDSAVYLCASSARDFYNEQFFGPGTRLTVL.

The chain is built from TRBV6-6 and TRBJ1-1; a possible D gene is TRBD1 (5 bases). V lost 2 bases, J lost 7 bases, and 17 bases lay in between. CDR3 length: 15 amino acids. CDR1 is MNHNY, CDR2 SVGAGI, per germline (reference sequence). The CDR3 DNA reads TGTGCCAGCAGTTACGAGTACAGAGGAAGGGGTGAAGCTTTCTTT. Its protein product is CASSYEYRGRGEAFF.

This sequence joins TRBV6-1 and TRBJ2-3; 13 bases are shared with TRBD2. J was trimmed by 4 bases and V by 11 bases; bases with no gene match: 6. Germline lookup yields CDR1 MNHNS and CDR2 SASEGT. This CDR3 contains 14 residues. Written as DNA, the CDR3 is TGTGCCGGCACTAGCGGGAGGGAGTCAGATACGCAGTATTTT. Residues: CAGTSGRESDTQYF.

This clone was detected only a few times. CDR3 amino acids: CASSSRWSGRGTDTQYF. The CDR3, as DNA: TGTGCCAGCAGCTCCCGATGGAGCGGGAGGGGCACAGATACGCAGTATTTT. This chain links TRBV12-1 with TRBJ2-3; the table's D gene call, TRBD2, was not cross checked with the DNA. TRBV12-1 is listed as a pseudogene. The CDR3 has 17 amino acids.

This chain connects TRBV12-5 to TRBJ2-1; D gene uncertain. V was trimmed by 11 bases and J by 4 bases, leaving 12 bases between them. This CDR3 spans 12 amino acids. CDR1 LGHNT and CDR2 FRNRAP come from the germline V gene. In DNA, the CDR3 is TGTGCTCCCGTCGGCTTATACAATGAGCAGTTCTTC. This sequence encodes CAPVGLYNEQFF.

This clone was recorded only once. The genes are TRBV4-1 and TRBJ2-7, with D perhaps TRBD1 or TRBD2 (5 bases each). This CDR3 has 15 amino acids. The germline V gene encodes CDR1 MGHRA and CDR2 YSYEKL. Trimming stripped 1 base from V and 3 bases from J, with 13 bases between. The CDR3 reads CASSQARGAYYEQYF. In nucleotides, the CDR3 is TGCGCCAGCAGCCAAGCCCGGGGCGCGTACTACGAGCAGTACTTC.

The rearrangement links TRBV7-9 to TRBJ2-6; 8 nucleotides match TRBD1. Per the germline V gene, CDR1 is SEHNR and CDR2 is FQNEAQ (reference sequence). This CDR3 is built from 17 residues. Trimming cost V 6 bases and J 4 bases; bases outside gene matches: 11. Here the CDR3 DNA reads TGTGCCAGCAGTTTGGACAGGGCGTACTGGGGGGCCAACGTCCTGACTTTC. Translating it yields CASSLDRAYWGANVLTF.

This sequence joins TRBV19 and TRBJ2-2, with a tentative D call TRBD1 (6 bases). The CDR3 covers 14 residues. Germline CDR1 and CDR2: LNHDA and SQIVND (reference sequence). V was shortened by 4 bases and J by 1 base, with 7 bases between the two germline ends. The CDR3 sequence: CASSRGRNTGELFF. CDR3 bases: TGTGCCAGTAGTAGGGGGCGGAACACCGGGGAGCTGTTTTTT.

This chain links TRBV19 with TRBJ2-4; D unresolved. The CDR3 is 14 amino acids. The V and J ends lost 7 bases and 6 bases respectively, with 16 bases between them. The germline CDR1 and CDR2 sequences are LNHDA and SQIVND (reference sequence). The CDR3 protein is CASISPGLGNIQYF. The CDR3 DNA reads as TGTGCCAGTATTTCCCCAGGCTTAGGAAACATTCAGTACTTC.

The J gene is TRBJ1-4, the V gene TRBV5-6; a possible D gene is TRBD1 (6 bases). The CDR3 contains 16 residues. Trimming took off 4 bases at V and 10 bases at J, with 23 bases between the two ends. Germline assignment: CDR1 SGHDT and CDR2 YYEEEE. Here the CDR3 DNA reads TGTGCCAGCAGCCCCGAACCCGGGACACCGCTGGGAAAACTGTTTTTT. This translates into CASSPEPGTPLGKLFF.

The chain couples TRBV6-1 to TRBJ2-1; no definite D call. The germline V gene encodes CDR1 MNHNS and CDR2 SASEGT. Trimming took off 4 bases at V and 0 bases at J, with 13 bases between the two ends. This CDR3 comprises 16 residues. The CDR3 DNA reads as TGTGCCAGCAGTGGACCGTTTTATAGCTCCTACAATGAGCAGTTCTTC. This gives the protein CASSGPFYSSYNEQFF.

The CDR3 region is CASSPSMASGNTIYF. For the CDR3, the DNA is TGTGCCAGCAGTCCTTCTATGGCTTCAGGAAACACCATATATTTT. The chain links TRBV27 to TRBJ1-3; D unresolved. V was pared by 5 bases and J by 4 bases, with 15 bases between. Germline loops: CDR1 MNHEY, CDR2 SMNVEV (reference sequence). The CDR3 is 15 residues long.

V gene TRBV6-6 combines with J gene TRBJ2-3; possible D gene TRBD2, 5 bases. Trimming took 6 bases from V and 7 from J, leaving 14 bases between them. CDR1 and CDR2 from the germline V gene are MNHNY and SVGAGI (reference sequence). CDR3 length: 13 residues. Here the CDR3 reads CASSSCGGNTQYF. CDR3 coding DNA: TGTGCCAGCAGCTCCTGTGGAGGTAATACGCAGTATTTT.

V usage is TRBV11-3 and J usage is TRBJ2-1; 8 nucleotides align to TRBD2. The V gene's germline CDR1 is SGHNT and CDR2 YENEEA. The CDR3 has 15 residues. V shed 6 bases, J shed 6 bases, and the junction held 10 bases outside the gene matches. CDR3 nucleotides: TGTGCCAGCAGGGAGGGCAGCGGGAGTTTCAATGAGCAGTTCTTC. Protein product: CASREGSGSFNEQFF. Drawing the rest from reference TRBV11-3 and TRBJ2-1, the complete variable domain is EAGVVQSPRYKIIEKKQPVAFWCNPISGHNTLYWYLQNLGQGPELLIRYENEEAVDDSQLPKDRFSAERLKGVDSTLKIQPAELGDSAVYLCASREGSGSFNEQFFGPGTRLTVL.